These 3 T cell receptor beta chains came from one sample sequenced in a study of blood T cell repertoires in COVID-19. Method: immunoSEQ multiplex PCR; TCRdb's copy keeps in-frame clones and lacks some. The table includes roughly 180,000 clones, less than 90% detected once. Material for sequencing was PBMCs or T cells enriched from blood (not recorded which). The receptors were sampled from a woman in her forties or fifties who had recovered from COVID-19.

The chain is built from TRBV7-2 and TRBJ1-5, with D possibly matching TRBD1 (6 bases). Per the germline V gene, CDR1 is SGHTA and CDR2 is FQGNSA. V shed 2 bases and J shed 8 bases, with 7 bases lying between them. This CDR3 contains 12 residues. In nucleotides, the CDR3 is TGTGCCAGCAGCTTACAGGGGAAGCCCCAGCATTTT. Its protein is CASSLQGKPQHF. Filled out from reference TRBV7-2 and TRBJ1-5, the complete variable domain reads GAGVSQSPSNKVTEKGKDVELRCDPISGHTALYWYRQSLGQGLEFLIYFQGNSAPDKSGLPSDRFSAERTGGSVSTLTIQRTQQEDSAVYLCASSLQGKPQHFGDGTRLSIL.

This clone has only one observation. The CDR3 sequence: CASRPRFTQGMNTEAFF. The CDR3 DNA is TGTGCCAGCAGGCCCCGTTTCACCCAGGGGATGAACACTGAAGCTTTCTTT. The chain combines TRBV28 with TRBJ1-1; perhaps TRBD1 as D (6 bases). CDR1 and CDR2 from the germline V gene are MDHEN and SYDVKM. The CDR3 contains 17 residues. V was shortened by 6 bases and J by 0 bases, with 20 bases between the two germline ends.

The chain carries TRBV7-8 and TRBJ1-5; TRBD1 is a possible D gene (6 bases). The CDR3 runs 17 residues. Germline lookup yields CDR1 SGHVS and CDR2 FQNEAQ. The V end lost 4 bases, the J end lost 2 bases, and 18 bases lay between the germline ends. The CDR3 DNA sequence: TGTGCCAGCAGCTCCGTGTCAGGGGTTGCAGGCAATCAGCCCCAGCATTTT. It codes for CASSSVSGVAGNQPQHF.